This TCR beta chain appears in the sequencing data of a study of CD8 T cells in ankylosing spondylitis. As regards this clonotype: Its antigen is not known.

Between the trimmed V and J ends, which lost 7 bases and 7 bases, there was a span of 16 bases. The CDR3 sequence is 13 residues long. Germline V gene sequence: CDR1 SQVTM, CDR2 ANQGSEA. Study results and caveats: Earlier studies detected some motif variants in reactive arthritis synovial fluid and blood. Reportedly, significant enrichment of disease-linked clones occurred in matched ankylosing spondylitis synovial fluid. It appeared that ankylosing spondylitis blood was characterized by a TCR beta motif of several highly homologous variants. Disease-linked clones bore a CD8+ phenotype, appearing relatively rarely in peripheral blood.

MiXCR was run by TCRdb on the 5' RACE reads, yielding one entry per CDR3 protein. The table has 300,000 to 400,000 distinct CDR3 sequences, about 20% seen once. The V gene is TRBV29-1, the J gene TRBJ1-4, with D possibly being TRBD1 (6 bases). Input material: blood, either unsorted or a sorted T cell fraction (not recorded which). This clonotype originated in a male donor with ankylosing spondylitis or in good health (not recorded which). This CDR3 reads CSALDSRGEKLFF. CDR3 nucleotides: TGCAGCGCCTTGGACAGCAGAGGTGAAAAACTGTTTTTT.